The next 24 T cell receptor beta chains were all read from a single sample in a study of memory CD4+ T cells and cytomegalovirus serostatus. Sequenced by immunoSEQ multiplex PCR; TCRdb stores in-frame clones only, minus some. The sample lists over 35,000 clones, around 82% occurring once. The sort gate was single viable CD3+CD4+CD8-CD45RO+ cells for memory CD4+ T cells. Sequences were obtained from memory CD4+ T cells from blood. The receptor set was obtained from an adult in good health and CMV-seronegative.

The rearrangement links TRBV19 to TRBJ2-5; TRBD1 matches 7 bases. This CDR3 has 15 residues. CDR1 is LNHDA and CDR2 is SQIVND in the germline V gene (reference sequence). V shed 5 bases and J 1 base; nucleotides not matched to a gene: 7. The CDR3 reads CASSRQGAAQETQYF. CDR3 nucleotides: TGTGCCAGTAGTCGACAGGGTGCGGCCCAAGAGACCCAGTACTTC.

The V and J genes are TRBV11-2 and TRBJ1-2, with unresolved D. CDR3 length: 15 amino acids. The V gene lost 0 bases and the J gene lost 4 bases, with 12 bases spanning the gap. Germline-derived CDR1 and CDR2 are SGHAT and FQNNGV. The CDR3 here is CASSLDGSSVYGYTF. Written as DNA, the CDR3 is TGTGCCAGCAGCTTAGATGGAAGCTCGGTCTATGGCTACACCTTC.

The chain employs TRBV4-2 and TRBJ1-5, with D possibly TRBD1 on 5 matching bases. The V and J ends lost 1 base and 3 bases respectively, with 19 bases between them. Germline assignment: CDR1 LGHNA and CDR2 YNFKEQ. CDR3 length: 18 amino acids. The CDR3 region is CASSQVRGGTANNQPQHF. The CDR3 DNA reads as TGTGCCAGCAGCCAAGTCCGTGGCGGGACGGCTAACAATCAGCCCCAGCATTTT.

This clone has only a few counts. The chain has TRBV7-9 and TRBJ1-1; D not resolved. Between the trimmed V and J ends, which lost 6 bases and 3 bases, there was a span of 11 bases. The CDR3 contains 13 residues. CDR1 and CDR2 (germline): SEHNR, FQNEAQ (reference sequence). The CDR3 loop is CASSRREDTEAFF. CDR3 DNA sequence: TGTGCCAGCAGTCGGAGGGAGGACACTGAAGCTTTCTTT.

This chain joins TRBV28 and TRBJ1-5; 7 bases are shared with TRBD1. Trimming took 6 bases from V and 7 from J; bases not matched to a gene: 12. This CDR3 contains 15 residues. Germline V lookup: CDR1 MDHEN, CDR2 SYDVKM. The CDR3 protein is CASSPLAGGGQPQHF. CDR3 nucleotide sequence: TGTGCCAGCAGCCCCCTGGCAGGGGGAGGCCAGCCCCAGCATTTT.

This clone was seen more than once but under ten times. The chain employs TRBV28 and TRBJ1-5, with D unresolved. From germline, CDR1 is MDHEN and CDR2 SYDVKM. V was pared by 5 bases and J by 7 bases, with 15 bases between. The CDR3 has 14 amino acids. CDR3 DNA: TGTGCCAGCAGTCCGTCCCTGGTGGGGCAGCCCCAGCATTTT. It specifies CASSPSLVGQPQHF.

This clone was detected once. V and J are TRBV27 and TRBJ1-2, with 9 bases identical to TRBD1. After removal of 0 bases from V and 4 bases from J, the junction contained 6 bases not matched to a gene. This CDR3 region has 16 residues. Germline values: CDR1 MNHEY, CDR2 SMNVEV (reference sequence). This CDR3 is CASSLSGTGLVYGYTF. The CDR3 coding sequence is TGTGCCAGCAGTTTATCCGGGACAGGGCTCGTCTATGGCTACACCTTC.

The rearrangement joins TRBV18 to TRBJ2-1; 7 bases align to TRBD2. V trimming: 6 bases; J trimming: 4 bases; junction bases outside the gene matches: 9. Germline CDR1 is KGHSH and CDR2 is LQKENI. The CDR3 has 15 amino acids. The CDR3 DNA reads as TGTGCCAGCTCTAGCGGGCCAACTCTTTACAATGAGCAGTTCTTC. Protein product: CASSSGPTLYNEQFF.

Concerning this clone: This sample includes further DNA sequences coding for the same CDR3. The chain links TRBV7-3 to TRBJ2-5, with D possibly TRBD2 on 5 matching bases. The CDR3 totals 14 residues. V was cut by 3 bases and J by 4 bases, with 12 bases left in between. In germline, CDR1 is SGHTA, CDR2 FQGTGA. The CDR3 nucleotides read TGTGCCAGCAGCTTGGGCGGTGGGAGAGAGACCCAGTACTTC. Its protein is CASSLGGGRETQYF. Full variable domain (remainder filled in from reference TRBV7-3 and TRBJ2-5): GAGVSQTPSNKVTEKGKYVELRCDPISGHTALYWYRQSLGQGPEFLIYFQGTGAADDSGLPNDRFFAVRPEGSVSTLKIQRTERGDSAVYLCASSLGGGRETQYFGPGTRLLVL.

The CDR3 loop reads CAILGVNYGYTF. CDR3 DNA: TGTGCCATCCTAGGGGTTAACTATGGCTACACCTTC. V is TRBV28 and J is TRBJ1-2; D perhaps matches TRBD1 (5 bases). The germline V and J ends were trimmed by 10 bases and 1 base, with 10 bases remaining between them. The CDR3 extends over 12 amino acids. Germline V lookup: CDR1 MDHEN, CDR2 SYDVKM.

The chain couples TRBV30 to TRBJ1-1, with 10 nucleotides matching TRBD1. The CDR3 loop spans 15 amino acids. The V gene end was trimmed by 2 bases and the J gene end by 0 bases; junction bases not matched to a gene: 3. Germline-derived CDR1 and CDR2 are GTSNPN and SVGIG (reference sequence). The CDR3 sequence is CAWSWTGGMNTEAFF. The CDR3, as DNA: TGTGCCTGGAGTTGGACAGGGGGGATGAACACTGAAGCTTTCTTT.

This chain links TRBV6-5 with TRBJ1-2, with TRBD1 identical over 8 bases. Germline lookup yields CDR1 MNHEY and CDR2 SVGAGI. The CDR3 runs to 15 residues. V lost 5 bases to trimming and J lost 4 bases; unmatched junction nucleotides: 9. The CDR3 protein is CASSTPTGGPYGYTF. CDR3 DNA: TGTGCCAGCAGTACACCTACAGGGGGACCCTATGGCTACACCTTC.

This chain links TRBV30 with TRBJ1-5; no firm D call. The V gene's germline CDR1 is GTSNPN and CDR2 SVGIG (reference sequence). CDR3 length equals 13 residues. V dropped 1 base and J dropped 4 bases, with 8 bases sitting between them. CDR3 protein: CAWSALGNQPQHF. The CDR3 nucleotides are TGTGCCTGGAGTGCCCTTGGGAATCAGCCCCAGCATTTT.

Here the CDR3 DNA reads TGTGCCAGCAGCTTTTTAGGTAATGAGCAGTTCTTC. As protein: CASSFLGNEQFF. The chain recombines TRBV11-2 with TRBJ2-1; D is uncertain. Germline CDR1 SGHAT, CDR2 FQNNGV. Trimming cost V 3 bases and J 7 bases, with 7 bases left between them. The CDR3 is 12 residues long.

The CDR3 reads CASSLVGTGPTGETQYF. The CDR3 bases are TGTGCCAGCAGCTTAGTCGGGACAGGACCCACCGGGGAGACCCAGTACTTC. J is TRBJ2-5 and V is TRBV7-9; 8 bases map to TRBD1. In germline, CDR1 is SEHNR, CDR2 FQNEAQ (reference sequence). The CDR3 sequence is 17 residues long. The V gene end was trimmed by 1 base and the J gene end by 5 bases; junction bases not matched to a gene: 12.

The V and J genes are TRBV14 and TRBJ2-1, with 7 bases identical to TRBD1. Germline V gives CDR1 SGHDN, CDR2 FVKESK. The CDR3 spans 16 residues. V shed 0 bases, J shed 1 base, and the junction held 3 bases outside the gene matches. The CDR3 sequence: CASSQDWTGSYNEQFF. As DNA, the CDR3 is TGTGCCAGCAGCCAAGACTGGACAGGATCCTACAATGAGCAGTTCTTC.

The chain carries TRBV25-1 and TRBJ2-7; unclear D gene. This CDR3 contains 13 residues. V was clipped by 2 bases and J by 6 bases, with 11 bases between them. Germline CDR1 reads MGHDK; CDR2 reads SYGVNS. The CDR3, as DNA: TGTGCCAGCAGTGAAAGGGTCTACGGCGAGCAGTACTTC. Amino acids: CASSERVYGEQYF.

This sequence joins TRBV19 and TRBJ1-6; 9 bases line up with TRBD1. Trimming cost V 10 bases and J 7 bases; bases outside gene matches: 5. The germline CDR1 and CDR2 sequences are LNHDA and SQIVND (reference sequence). The CDR3 is 13 residues long. This chain's CDR3 is CATLGQGNSPLHF. The DNA of the CDR3 is TGTGCCACCCTAGGACAGGGGAATTCACCCCTCCACTTT.

There are a few counts of this clone. The chain couples TRBV28 to TRBJ1-5; D remains unclear. From germline, CDR1 is MDHEN and CDR2 SYDVKM. Trimming took 6 bases from V and 0 from J, leaving 9 bases between them. The CDR3 runs to 14 residues. CDR3 residues: CASRSEYSNQPQHF. In DNA form, the CDR3 reads TGTGCCAGCAGGTCTGAGTATAGCAATCAGCCCCAGCATTTT. The full variable domain, with the rest looked up from reference TRBV28 and TRBJ1-5, is DVKVTQSSRYLVKRTGEKVFLECVQDMDHENMFWYRQDPGLGLRLIYFSYDVKMKEKGDIPEGYSVSREKKERFSLILESASTNQTSMYLCASRSEYSNQPQHFGDGTRLSIL.

The chain recombines TRBV7-2 with TRBJ2-7; 8 nucleotides match TRBD1. Germline V CDR1 and CDR2: SGHTA, FQGNSA. The CDR3 runs to 14 residues. Germline trimming cut 0 bases from V and 3 bases from J; bases unmatched to any gene: 1. The CDR3 DNA reads as TGTGCCAGCAGCTTAGCCACAGGGGGCTACGAGCAGTACTTC. Translated: CASSLATGGYEQYF. Looking up the rest from reference TRBV7-2 and TRBJ2-7 gives the full variable domain: GAGVSQSPSNKVTEKGKDVELRCDPISGHTALYWYRQSLGQGLEFLIYFQGNSAPDKSGLPSDRFSAERTGGSVSTLTIQRTQQEDSAVYLCASSLATGGYEQYFGPGTRLTVT.

This clone was picked up a small number of times. CDR3 protein: CASSRDSRGEKLFF. Written as DNA, the CDR3 is TGTGCCAGCAGTCGGGACAGTAGGGGGGAAAAACTGTTTTTT. The chain carries TRBV28 and TRBJ1-4; 7 bases match TRBD1. The ends lost 5 bases at V and 8 bases at J; junction bases unmatched: 8. The CDR3 runs 14 residues. The germline gives CDR1 MDHEN, CDR2 SYDVKM. Together with reference TRBV28 and TRBJ1-4, the CDR3 gives the full variable domain: DVKVTQSSRYLVKRTGEKVFLECVQDMDHENMFWYRQDPGLGLRLIYFSYDVKMKEKGDIPEGYSVSREKKERFSLILESASTNQTSMYLCASSRDSRGEKLFFGSGTQLSVL.

This clone was detected only a few times. The V call is TRBV11-2, the J call TRBJ2-3; D is perhaps TRBD1 or TRBD2 (5 bases each). The V gene's germline CDR1 is SGHAT and CDR2 FQNNGV. Trimming cost V 3 bases and J 2 bases, with 24 bases left between them. The CDR3 runs 19 residues. The CDR3 protein is CASSFRGTPLNSLTDTQYF. CDR3 DNA sequence: TGTGCCAGCAGCTTTAGAGGGACCCCCCTCAATAGCCTCACAGATACGCAGTATTTT.

This chain joins TRBV5-1 and TRBJ2-7, with D uncertain. CDR1 and CDR2 (germline): SGHRS, YFSETQ. Trimming removed 4 bases at V and 2 bases at J, with 19 bases between. The CDR3 spans 16 residues. The DNA for the CDR3 is TGCGCCAGCAGCCTAAATAGCAGAAGATCAACCTACGAGCAGTACTTC. Its protein is CASSLNSRRSTYEQYF.

The rearrangement uses TRBV7-2 and TRBJ1-6; D gene uncertain. Per germline, CDR1 SGHTA and CDR2 FQGNSA. This CDR3 comprises 12 residues. V lost 8 bases and J 7 bases, leaving 9 bases between the germline ends. CDR3 region: CASARWNSPLHF. In nucleotides, the CDR3 is TGTGCCAGCGCCAGATGGAATTCACCCCTCCACTTT. The whole variable domain, remainder taken from reference TRBV7-2 and TRBJ1-6, is GAGVSQSPSNKVTEKGKDVELRCDPISGHTALYWYRQSLGQGLEFLIYFQGNSAPDKSGLPSDRFSAERTGGSVSTLTIQRTQQEDSAVYLCASARWNSPLHFGNGTRLTVT.